The T cell receptor (beta chain) under discussion was sequenced for a study of tumor-infiltrating lymphocytes in oesophageal squamous cell carcinoma. The CDR3 consists of 13 residues. CDR1 is MDHEN, CDR2 SYDVKM, per germline. Using its own MiXCR run on the PCR reads, TCRdb lists one record per CDR3 protein. The data show about 19,000 distinct CDR3 sequences, with around two fifths seen just once and less than 45% held by the top ten. This clonotype has only a few counts. The clonotype originates from a male donor with esophageal squamous cell carcinoma. This sequence joins TRBV28 and TRBJ2-5; 7 bases agree with TRBD1. The J call may be in error: the DNA end matches TRBJ1-2 better. Sequencing used esophageal tumor tissue. The CDR3 DNA reads TGTGCCAGCAGCTGGGACAGATACTATGGCTACACCTTC. It encodes CASSWDRYYGYTF.